Included here is one TCR beta chain sequence, with context. The germline CDR1 and CDR2 sequences are ENHRY and SYGVKD. The V segment lost 6 bases and the J segment 3 bases; nucleotides outside the gene matches: 11. The CDR3 is 15 amino acids. These data come from a study of chronic HIV infection and antiretroviral therapy. MiXCR, run by TCRdb on the 5' RACE reads, gives a single entry per CDR3 protein. The sample shows approximately 30,000 distinct CDR3 sequences, over 7.5% of them seen only once. The J gene is TRBJ2-7, the V gene TRBV10-3; 7 nucleotides align to TRBD1. Sequencing was done on a sample of peripheral blood. The clonotype was recovered from an adult who had HIV and had not received antiretroviral therapy, or was an uninfected healthy control (not recorded which). The CDR3 loop is CAIRGDRERGYEQYF. The DNA of the CDR3 is TGTGCCATCAGGGGGGACAGAGAAAGGGGCTACGAGCAGTACTTC.